These 26 T cell receptor beta chains share one sample of origin, sequenced in a study of T cells in Graves' hyperthyroidism and ophthalmopathy. Template material for amplifying TCR beta CDR3 regions consisted of RNA transcripts. TCR CDR3 regions were first amplified by RT-PCR with HTBI primers. MiXCR, applied by TCRdb to the multiplex PCR reads, yields one record per CDR3 protein. The table lists about half a million distinct CDR3 sequences, around a fifth of them singletons, with about 49% in the top ten. Specimen: blood. Receptors originate from a woman aged 70 to 79 with Graves' ophthalmopathy.

The CDR3 is CASSLGDASYEQYF. In nucleotides, the CDR3 is TGTGCCAGCAGCTTAGGGGACGCCTCCTACGAGCAGTACTTC. This chain connects TRBV7-9 to TRBJ2-7; D possibly uses TRBD1 or TRBD2 (5 bases each). Trimming shortened V by 1 base and J by 0 bases, and 7 bases separated the two germline ends. Looked up from germline, CDR1 is SEHNR and CDR2 is FQNEAQ (reference sequence). The CDR3 spans 14 residues.

This chain joins TRBV5-6 and TRBJ2-7; 9 bases map to TRBD1. Trimming took 0 bases from V and 5 from J; bases not matched to a gene: 6. Germline CDR1 is SGHDT and CDR2 is YYEEEE. The CDR3 covers 15 residues. CDR3 sequence (DNA): TGTGCCAGCAGCTTGGGGGACAGGGTAATCAACGAGCAGTACTTC. Its translation is CASSLGDRVINEQYF.

A word on this clonotype: A read error may produce the germline difference seen at one junction end. The chain carries TRBV5-5 and TRBJ2-1; D remains ambiguous. CDR1 and CDR2 (germline): SGHKS, YYEKEE (reference sequence). The CDR3 is 12 amino acids. The CDR3 loop reads CVSSLQDNEQFF. In DNA form, the CDR3 reads TGTGTCAGCAGCCTCCAGGACAATGAGCAGTTCTTC.

CDR3 sequence: CASSVIANTEAFF. The DNA for the CDR3 is TGTGCCAGCAGCGTTATAGCGAACACTGAAGCTTTCTTT. V gene TRBV9 combines with J gene TRBJ1-1, with D uncertain. Germline CDR1 reads SGDLS; CDR2 reads YYNGEE. The CDR3 runs to 13 residues. Between the trimmed V and J ends, which lost 2 bases and 1 base, there was a span of 6 bases. The full variable domain, its missing parts supplied by reference TRBV9 and TRBJ1-1, is DSGVTQTPKHLITATGQRVTLRCSPRSGDLSVYWYQQSLDQGLQFLIQYYNGEERAKGNILERFSAQQFPDLHSELNLSSLELGDSALYFCASSVIANTEAFFGQGTRLTVV.

The chain recombines TRBV6-1 with TRBJ2-3; 10 bases are a match to TRBD2. In germline, CDR1 is MNHNS, CDR2 SASEGT. Losses at the gene ends were 6 bases for V and 4 bases for J; bases not matched to a gene: 7. The length of the CDR3 is 15 residues. The chain's CDR3 is CASRQAGGASDTQYF. The CDR3 DNA reads as TGTGCCAGCAGACAAGCGGGAGGGGCTTCAGATACGCAGTATTTT.

This clonotype has just a few counts. The chain employs TRBV3-1 and TRBJ1-1; D is perhaps TRBD1 (5 bases). This CDR3 contains 15 residues. Germline CDR1 and CDR2: LGHDT and YNNKEL (reference sequence). V lost 0 bases to trimming and J lost 4 bases, with 12 bases between them. CDR3 in amino acids: CASSQDWGLATEAFF. The CDR3, as DNA: TGTGCCAGCAGCCAAGATTGGGGGTTGGCCACTGAAGCTTTCTTT.

This clonotype was seen a few times. CDR3 sequence reads: CASPHDKEGDTQYF. The DNA of the CDR3 is TGTGCCAGCCCTCATGATAAAGAGGGAGATACGCAGTATTTT. The gene calls are TRBV2 and TRBJ2-3, with TRBD2 as a possible D gene (5 bases). The germline V gene encodes CDR1 SNHLY and CDR2 FYNNEI. V lost 8 bases to trimming and J lost 5 bases, with 17 bases between them. This CDR3 is built from 14 residues.

V and J are TRBV28 and TRBJ2-3; no reliable D call. CDR3 length: 10 residues. The ends were cut back, 7 bases at V and 8 bases at J, with 7 bases in the middle. Germline CDR1 reads MDHEN; CDR2 reads SYDVKM. CDR3 sequence reads: CASTPSTQYF. As DNA, the CDR3 is TGTGCCAGCACCCCTTCTACGCAGTATTTT.

This clonotype was seen ten or more times. The J gene is TRBJ2-7, the V gene TRBV3-1, with D hard to call. The germline CDR1 and CDR2 sequences are LGHDT and YNNKEL (reference sequence). V was clipped by 1 base and J by 4 bases, with 2 bases between them. This CDR3 contains 11 residues. The DNA of the CDR3 is TGTGCCAGCAGCCAAGTTTACGAGCAGTACTTC. Translating it yields CASSQVYEQYF.

This clonotype was seen only a few times. The J gene is TRBJ2-2, the V gene TRBV7-9; tentative D call: TRBD1 (5 bases). CDR3 length: 16 amino acids. Germline loops: CDR1 SEHNR, CDR2 FQNEAQ (reference sequence). V gave up 2 bases and J gave up 2 bases, with 12 bases separating them. This CDR3 reads CASSLRPGFNTGELFF. The CDR3 DNA reads TGTGCCAGCAGCTTACGTCCAGGGTTTAACACCGGGGAGCTGTTTTTT.

This clonotype has only a few counts. The V call is TRBV13, the J call TRBJ2-1; the D is unclear. Deletions cut 4 bases from V and 0 bases from J, with 16 bases between. Germline V lookup: CDR1 PRHDT, CDR2 FYEKMQ (reference sequence). This CDR3 spans 17 amino acids. CDR3 nucleotide sequence: TGTGCCAGCAGCTCCCGTCTTGACGGAAGCTCCTACAATGAGCAGTTCTTC. It encodes CASSSRLDGSSYNEQFF.

This chain connects TRBV7-2 to TRBJ2-7, with unresolved D. Trimming stripped 6 bases from V and 2 bases from J, with 14 bases between. Germline V lookup: CDR1 SGHTA, CDR2 FQGNSA. The CDR3 is 14 amino acids. As DNA, the CDR3 is TGTGCCAGCAGGCCGGGTCAAGCGACCTACGAGCAGTACTTC. Translation: CASRPGQATYEQYF.

This clonotype was observed many times. This chain uses TRBV20-1 with TRBJ2-5; D might be TRBD2 (5 bases). The CDR3 runs to 13 residues. CDR1 and CDR2 from the germline V gene are DFQATT and SNEGSKA (reference sequence). V was clipped by 3 bases and J by 2 bases, with 10 bases between them. CDR3 residues: CSARLSGQETQYF. The CDR3 nucleotides read TGCAGTGCTAGGTTGTCGGGACAAGAGACCCAGTACTTC.

The chain recombines TRBV5-1 with TRBJ2-4; D uncertain. This CDR3 is 16 amino acids long. Deletions cut 5 bases from V and 2 bases from J, with 17 bases between. Germline CDR1 reads SGHRS; CDR2 reads YFSETQ. CDR3 DNA sequence: TGCGCCAGCAGGACCGCATATGGTGGGACCAAAAACATTCAGTACTTC. Protein product: CASRTAYGGTKNIQYF.

There are a few counts of this clonotype. This rearrangement joins TRBV20-1 to TRBJ2-2, with 10 positions matching TRBD1. Per germline, CDR1 DFQATT and CDR2 SNEGSKA (reference sequence). Trimming cost V 4 bases and J 4 bases; bases outside gene matches: 12. This CDR3 spans 17 amino acids. CDR3 in DNA: TGCAGTGCTATCGGGACAGGGGATCGGTGGGGCACCGGGGAGCTGTTTTTT. It is translated as CSAIGTGDRWGTGELFF.

The chain combines TRBV19 with TRBJ2-1; D is uncertain. V dropped 6 bases and J dropped 8 bases, with 14 bases sitting between them. CDR1 and CDR2 from the germline V gene are LNHDA and SQIVND (reference sequence). This CDR3 region has 13 residues. CDR3 residues: CASREFGRDEQFF. CDR3 DNA: TGTGCCAGTAGGGAGTTCGGAAGGGATGAGCAGTTCTTC.

This clonotype was counted between two and nine times. Here the CDR3 DNA reads TGCGCCAGCAGCTTGGACGGACTAGCGGAGGAGACCCAGTACTTC. This gives the protein CASSLDGLAEETQYF. This chain links TRBV5-1 with TRBJ2-5, with 10 bases aligning to TRBD2. This CDR3 spans 15 amino acids. The germline V gene encodes CDR1 SGHRS and CDR2 YFSETQ. J gave up 5 bases and V 0 bases, and 4 bases lay outside the gene matches.

The rearrangement joins TRBV18 to TRBJ2-7, with TRBD2 matching 7 bases. CDR3 length equals 15 residues. CDR1 is KGHSH, CDR2 LQKENI, per germline. Germline trimming cut 6 bases from V and 3 bases from J; bases unmatched to any gene: 11. In nucleotides, the CDR3 is TGTGCCAGCTCGCCCCCGATGCGGGAGAACTACGAGCAGTACTTC. It translates to CASSPPMRENYEQYF.

This clonotype was counted only a few times. The V call is TRBV20-1, the J call TRBJ1-5; TRBD1 aligns across 7 bases. V dropped 4 bases and J dropped 3; count of bases not matched to a gene: 6. Germline V gives CDR1 DFQATT, CDR2 SNEGSKA (reference sequence). This CDR3 region has 14 residues. The DNA of the CDR3 is TGCAGTGCTACAGGAGACAGGGACAATCAGCCCCAGCATTTT. This gives the protein CSATGDRDNQPQHF.

This clonotype occurred a few times. This chain uses TRBV12-3 or TRBV12-4 with TRBJ2-2, with a possible D match to TRBD1 (5 bases). This CDR3 has 14 residues. Between the trimmed V and J ends, which lost 6 bases and 7 bases, there was a span of 15 bases. This CDR3 reads CASRLGIGDGELFF. DNA of the CDR3: TGTGCCAGCAGGTTGGGGATAGGGGACGGGGAGCTGTTTTTT.

CDR3 sequence reads: CASSPLQGLGTEAFF. The DNA of the CDR3 is TGTGCCAGCAGTCCCCTACAGGGACTGGGCACTGAAGCTTTCTTT. The V and J genes are TRBV12-3 or TRBV12-4 and TRBJ1-1, with TRBD1 as a possible D gene (6 bases). Between the trimmed V and J ends, which lost 5 bases and 4 bases, there was a span of 17 bases. The CDR3 contains 15 residues.

The J gene is TRBJ2-1, the V gene TRBV7-8, with 7 nucleotides matching TRBD2. The V gene's germline CDR1 is SGHVS and CDR2 FQNEAQ. The V gene end was trimmed by 7 bases and the J gene end by 2 bases; junction bases not matched to a gene: 11. CDR3 size: 16 residues. The CDR3 sequence: CASILSRGRAYNEQFF. CDR3 DNA: TGTGCCAGCATCCTAAGCCGGGGGAGGGCCTACAATGAGCAGTTCTTC.

The chain carries TRBV13 and TRBJ2-7, with 15 bases identical to TRBD2. Germline V gene data show CDR1 as PRHDT and CDR2 as FYEKMQ (reference sequence). The CDR3 contains 19 residues. V was pared by 4 bases and J by 5 bases, with 15 bases of the junction left unmatched. The CDR3 DNA sequence: TGTGCCAGCAGCTCCCACGGGCTCGGACTAGCGGGAGGGCTCGACGAGCAGTACTTC. This sequence encodes CASSSHGLGLAGGLDEQYF.

The gene calls are TRBV3-1 and TRBJ2-1; D is perhaps TRBD1 (5 bases). The CDR3 is 12 amino acids. The ends were cut back, 3 bases at V and 5 bases at J, with 5 bases in the middle. Germline lookup yields CDR1 LGHDT and CDR2 YNNKEL (reference sequence). The CDR3 DNA is TGTGCCAGCAGCCACAGGGACAATGAGCAGTTCTTC. Translation: CASSHRDNEQFF.

Only a few counts were recorded for this clonotype. The chain couples TRBV6-1 to TRBJ1-1, with D perhaps TRBD1 (6 bases). Per germline, CDR1 MNHNS and CDR2 SASEGT. V lost 1 base and J lost 11, with 17 bases in between. There are 14 residues in the CDR3. In DNA, the CDR3 is TGTGCCAGCAGTGAAGGGGCACGGCTGGGGGCGGCTTTCTTT. Amino acid sequence: CASSEGARLGAAFF.

This clonotype was counted between two and nine times. CDR3 in amino acids: CAISERERGQGVFGYTF. The CDR3 coding sequence is TGTGCCATCAGTGAGCGGGAGAGGGGACAGGGGGTTTTTGGCTACACCTTC. The J gene is TRBJ1-2, the V gene TRBV10-3, with TRBD1 matching over 11 bases. CDR3 size: 17 residues. V trimming: 2 bases; J trimming: 7 bases; junction bases outside the gene matches: 12. In germline, CDR1 is ENHRY, CDR2 SYGVKD.